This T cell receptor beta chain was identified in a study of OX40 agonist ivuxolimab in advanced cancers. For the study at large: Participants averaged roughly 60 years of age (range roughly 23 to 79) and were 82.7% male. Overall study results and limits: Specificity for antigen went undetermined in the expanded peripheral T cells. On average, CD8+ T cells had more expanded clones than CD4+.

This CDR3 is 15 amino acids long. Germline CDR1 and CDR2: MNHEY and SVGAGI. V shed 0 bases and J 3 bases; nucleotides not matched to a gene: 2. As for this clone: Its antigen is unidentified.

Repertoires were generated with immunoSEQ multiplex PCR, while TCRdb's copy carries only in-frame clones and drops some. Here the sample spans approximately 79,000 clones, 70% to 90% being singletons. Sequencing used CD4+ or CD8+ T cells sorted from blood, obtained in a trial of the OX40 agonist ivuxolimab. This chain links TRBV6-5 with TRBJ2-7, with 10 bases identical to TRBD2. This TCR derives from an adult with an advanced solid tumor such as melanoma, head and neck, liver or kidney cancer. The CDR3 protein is CASSYSSSGSYEQYF. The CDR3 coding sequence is TGTGCCAGCAGTTACTCGTCTAGCGGGAGCTACGAGCAGTACTTC.